This T cell receptor beta chain was identified in a study of long-term antiretroviral therapy in people with HIV. Overall study findings and caveats: Repertoire composition at all time points was dominated by clones that had expanded before ART. Post-ART diversity increased but stayed below transplant donor controls. Dating from the mid-2000s to the late 2010s, the blood was possibly obtained under older ART regimens.

The study drew at least one pre-ART and at least two post-ART PBMC samples from every donor. Per the germline V gene, CDR1 is SEHNR and CDR2 is FQNEAQ (reference sequence). This CDR3 has 16 residues. The trim removed 7 bases at V and 7 bases at J, leaving 16 bases unmatched. It was version v3.0 of the immunoSEQ assay that was run at survey level. Profiled with immunoSEQ multiplex PCR; TCRdb holds only in-frame clones, not every one. The sample has 25,000 to 30,000 clones; 82% are singletons. About this clone: Antigen: not known.

This sequence was found in a man aged 50 or older with HIV. This sequence joins TRBV7-9 and TRBJ2-1; 7 nucleotides line up with TRBD2. The sample was unsorted PBMCs, taken 2.9 years after starting antiretroviral therapy. CDR3 protein: CASTLSGGGGENEQFF. The CDR3 DNA sequence: TGTGCCAGCACCCTCTCCGGTGGGGGGGGAGAGAATGAGCAGTTCTTC. Full variable domain (missing parts from reference TRBV7-9 and TRBJ2-1): DTGVSQNPRHKITKRGQNVTFRCDPISEHNRLYWYRQTLGQGPEFLTYFQNEAQLEKSRLLSDRFSAERPKGSFSTLEIQRTEQGDSAMYLCASTLSGGGGENEQFFGPGTRLTVL.